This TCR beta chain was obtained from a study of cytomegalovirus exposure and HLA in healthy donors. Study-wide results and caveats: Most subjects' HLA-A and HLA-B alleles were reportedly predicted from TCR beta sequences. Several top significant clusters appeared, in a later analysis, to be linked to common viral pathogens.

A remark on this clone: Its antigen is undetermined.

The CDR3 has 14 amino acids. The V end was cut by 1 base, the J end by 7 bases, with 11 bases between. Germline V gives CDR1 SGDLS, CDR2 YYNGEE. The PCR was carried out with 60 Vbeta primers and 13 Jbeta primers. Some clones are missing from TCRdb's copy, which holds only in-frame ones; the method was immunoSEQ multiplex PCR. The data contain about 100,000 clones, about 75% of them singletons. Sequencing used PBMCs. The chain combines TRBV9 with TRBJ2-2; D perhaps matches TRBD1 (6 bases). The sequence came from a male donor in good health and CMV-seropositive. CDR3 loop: CASSVQTGFGELFF. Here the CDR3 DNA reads TGTGCCAGCAGCGTACAAACAGGGTTCGGGGAGCTGTTTTTT. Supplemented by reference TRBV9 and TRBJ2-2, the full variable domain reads DSGVTQTPKHLITATGQRVTLRCSPRSGDLSVYWYQQSLDQGLQFLIQYYNGEERAKGNILERFSAQQFPDLHSELNLSSLELGDSALYFCASSVQTGFGELFFGEGSRLTVL.